This TCR beta chain was sequenced in a study of blood T cell repertoires in COVID-19. The protocol was immunoSEQ multiplex PCR, while the TCRdb copy is restricted to in-frame clones and leaves out a portion. The repertoire has fewer than 250,000 clones, roughly 92% of them found once; the top ten carry around 0.84%. This clone was seen once. This CDR3 comprises 17 residues. CDR1 and CDR2 from the germline V gene are SEHNR and FQNEAQ (reference sequence). Trimming removed 5 bases from V and 3 bases from J; junction bases left unmatched: 14. This clonotype was sampled from a man aged 60-69 years with COVID-19, enrolled during active disease. This chain joins TRBV7-9 and TRBJ2-3; the match to TRBD2 covers 7 bases. Sequenced sample: peripheral blood. CDR3 bases: TGTGCCAGCAGCCCAGTGGGGGGGTTGGGACTTACAGATACGCAGTATTTT. As protein: CASSPVGGLGLTDTQYF.